This record looks at one TCR beta chain sequence and its context. This entry is derived from a study of blood T cell repertoires in COVID-19. Study-wide context: COVID-19 samples collected from the United States, Italy and Spain covered acute and convalescent phases.

Data came from immunoSEQ multiplex PCR; TCRdb stores just in-frame clones and leaves some out. The sample includes fewer than 400,000 clones, 87% seen only once; the top ten take around 10%. Individuals drawn from 20 to 30 US areas were about 18 to 100 years old. The study assigned cohorts using participant-reported clinical history. Recovery meant two consecutive negative NP/OP PCR tests, professional clearance, or resolved symptoms. This clonotype was sampled from a woman between 18 and 30 years old who had recovered from COVID-19. The specimen was PBMCs or T cells enriched from blood (not recorded which).

The CDR3 is CSLRTGGNTEAFF. The CDR3 DNA is TGCAGCTTAAGGACAGGGGGAAACACTGAAGCTTTCTTT. The chain employs TRBV29-1 and TRBJ1-1; TRBD1 matches 10 bases. Germline values: CDR1 SQVTM, CDR2 ANQGSEA. V lost 8 bases and J lost 2; bases outside the gene matches: 5. The CDR3 sequence is 13 residues long. Filled out from reference TRBV29-1 and TRBJ1-1, the complete variable domain reads SAVISQKPSRDICQRGTSLTIQCQVDSQVTMMFWYRQQPGQSLTLIATANQGSEATYESGFVIDKFPISRPNLTFSTLTVSNMSPEDSSIYLCSLRTGGNTEAFFGQGTRLTVV.